A single sample is the source of the 32 T cell receptor beta chains below, sequenced in a study of T cells after yellow fever vaccination. A single record per CDR3 protein comes from TCRdb applying MiXCR to the 5' RACE reads. The sample records around 310,000 distinct CDR3 sequences, more than 3% being singletons. The source material was PBMCs, sampled on the day of the yellow fever booster vaccination. The source of these receptors is a man aged 18 to 30 who received the YFV17D yellow fever vaccine.

The sample holds many counts of this clonotype. The chain has TRBV6-5 and TRBJ2-7; tentative D call: TRBD2 (6 bases). The CDR3 extends over 15 amino acids. Between the trimmed V and J ends, which lost 1 base and 1 base, there was a span of 11 bases. The germline V gene encodes CDR1 MNHEY and CDR2 SVGAGI. The CDR3 coding sequence is TGTGCCAGCAGTTACTTCGGGGGACCTTCCTACGAGCAGTACTTC. Translating gives CASSYFGGPSYEQYF.

This clonotype has a count of ten or more. J is TRBJ2-3 and V is TRBV9; D remains unclear. Trimming stripped 4 bases from V and 0 bases from J, with 12 bases between. Germline V gene sequence: CDR1 SGDLS, CDR2 YYNGEE. The CDR3 extends over 15 amino acids. This chain's CDR3 is CASSQARPSTDTQYF. The DNA for the CDR3 is TGTGCCAGCAGCCAGGCTAGGCCGAGCACAGATACGCAGTATTTT.

There are many counts of this clonotype. The chain links TRBV5-5 to TRBJ2-5; D remains ambiguous. Trimming stripped 0 bases from V and 3 bases from J, with 12 bases between. Per germline, CDR1 SGHKS and CDR2 YYEKEE (reference sequence). The CDR3 loop spans 15 amino acids. CDR3 nucleotide sequence: TGTGCCAGCAGCTTGGGGTTTGGGTGGAAAGAGACCCAGTACTTC. Its translation: CASSLGFGWKETQYF.

In its sample, this clonotype was seen many times. The J gene is TRBJ2-7, the V gene TRBV5-1; TRBD2 matches 14 bases. In germline, CDR1 is SGHRS, CDR2 YFSETQ. CDR3 length equals 18 residues. The V and J ends lost 3 bases and 7 bases, in that order; junction bases with no gene match: 15. The CDR3 protein is CASSSLPLPGLAGVEQYF. Written as DNA, the CDR3 is TGCGCCAGCAGCTCCCTACCATTACCGGGACTAGCGGGGGTTGAGCAGTACTTC.

A few counts support this clonotype. This chain uses TRBV7-9 with TRBJ2-1; the match to TRBD1 covers 9 bases. This CDR3 is 12 amino acids long. J lost 9 bases, V lost 11 bases, and 8 bases had no gene match. Germline loops: CDR1 SEHNR, CDR2 FQNEAQ (reference sequence). The CDR3 here is CAATGGSGEQFF. In DNA form, the CDR3 reads TGTGCCGCAACAGGGGGCTCGGGTGAGCAGTTCTTC.

Many counts were recorded for this clonotype. This sequence joins TRBV12-3 or TRBV12-4 and TRBJ1-5; the match to TRBD1 covers 7 bases. The CDR3 totals 14 residues. Germline trimming cut 6 bases from V and 5 bases from J; bases unmatched to any gene: 7. The CDR3 sequence: CASSLDRADQPQHF. DNA of the CDR3: TGTGCCAGCAGCCTAGACAGGGCGGATCAGCCCCAGCATTTT.

This clonotype appeared many times. The chain joins TRBV5-1 to TRBJ2-1; 12 bases agree with TRBD2. Per the germline V gene, CDR1 is SGHRS and CDR2 is YFSETQ. The CDR3 is made up of 17 amino acids. V shed 5 bases and J 7 bases; nucleotides not matched to a gene: 13. Here the CDR3 DNA reads TGCGCCAGCAGATATACTAGCGGGGGGACCGAGTTGAATGAGCAGTTCTTC. It codes for CASRYTSGGTELNEQFF.

V usage is TRBV4-3 and J usage is TRBJ2-7, with a weak D call TRBD1 (5 bases). In germline, CDR1 is LGHNA, CDR2 YSLEER. CDR3 length equals 18 residues. Trimming left V 2 bases short and J 4 bases short, with 24 bases between. CDR3 in DNA: TGCGCCAGCAGCCAAAATTCCGCCGTAGGCAGGGATACATACGAGCAGTACTTC. As protein: CASSQNSAVGRDTYEQYF.

This clonotype appeared many times. The chain has TRBV20-1 and TRBJ2-7; either TRBD1 or TRBD2 may supply D (6 bases each). There are 13 residues in the CDR3. Trimming removed 6 bases from V and 2 bases from J, with 14 bases in between. Germline V lookup: CDR1 DFQATT, CDR2 SNEGSKA (reference sequence). CDR3 coding DNA: TGCAGTGCAAGGGTGGGGGGCACCTACGAGCAGTACTTC. Translating gives CSARVGGTYEQYF.

The genes are TRBV5-1 and TRBJ2-3; D gene uncertain. V was shortened by 4 bases and J by 6 bases, with 9 bases between the two germline ends. Germline V CDR1 and CDR2: SGHRS, YFSETQ. This CDR3 is 12 amino acids long. CDR3 DNA: TGCGCCAGCAGCCTGAAGAGGGATACGCAGTATTTT. Its translation is CASSLKRDTQYF.

This clonotype was seen at least ten times. The V and J genes are TRBV5-1 and TRBJ1-6; no definite D call. This CDR3 spans 15 amino acids. Trimming stripped 0 bases from V and 5 bases from J, with 9 bases between. The germline CDR1 and CDR2 sequences are SGHRS and YFSETQ. This chain's CDR3 is CASSLGFGDNSPLHF. In DNA, the CDR3 is TGCGCCAGCAGCTTGGGTTTCGGCGATAATTCACCCCTCCACTTT.

This clonotype was seen a handful of times. V is TRBV5-1 and J is TRBJ2-3, with 12 nucleotides matching TRBD2. The CDR3 loop spans 21 amino acids. The J segment lost 9 bases and the V segment lost 2 bases, leaving 25 bases of the junction unmatched. Germline values: CDR1 SGHRS, CDR2 YFSETQ. The CDR3: CASSFPRASGGEWPLKQTQYF. The CDR3, as DNA: TGCGCCAGCAGCTTTCCTCGGGCTAGCGGGGGGGAGTGGCCATTAAAACAGACGCAGTATTTT. The full variable domain, its missing parts supplied by reference TRBV5-1 and TRBJ2-3, is KAGVTQTPRYLIKTRGQQVTLSCSPISGHRSVSWYQQTPGQGLQFLFEYFSETQRNKGNFPGRFSGRQFSNSRSEMNVSTLELGDSALYLCASSFPRASGGEWPLKQTQYFGPGTRLTVL.

The V gene is TRBV4-3, the J gene TRBJ2-2, with TRBD2 as a possible D gene (6 bases). The CDR3 consists of 13 residues. Germline CDR1 is LGHNA and CDR2 is YSLEER. V was pared by 8 bases and J by 1 base, with 8 bases between. The CDR3 coding sequence is TGCGCCAGCGGGACTCTGAACACCGGGGAGCTGTTTTTT. This encodes CASGTLNTGELFF.

Ten or more counts support this clonotype. The rearrangement links TRBV15 to TRBJ1-2; no firm D call. Trimming removed 1 base at V and 2 bases at J, with 11 bases between. The CDR3 spans 15 residues. Germline values: CDR1 LNHNV, CDR2 YYDKDF (reference sequence). The CDR3 loop is CATSRGAGENYGYTF. CDR3 nucleotides: TGTGCCACCAGCAGAGGGGCAGGCGAAAACTATGGCTACACCTTC.

This clonotype was seen repeatedly, ten times or more. The J gene is TRBJ2-3, the V gene TRBV6-6; 11 bases line up with TRBD2. The CDR3 totals 15 residues. Germline CDR1 MNHNY, CDR2 SVGAGI (reference sequence). After removal of 6 bases from V and 4 bases from J, the junction contained 6 bases not matched to a gene. CDR3 in amino acids: CASSSSGGGADTQYF. The CDR3 DNA sequence: TGTGCCAGCAGCAGTAGCGGGGGGGGAGCAGATACGCAGTATTTT.

This clonotype was counted ten times or more. CDR3 coding DNA: TGTGCCAGCAGCTCGATCCAGGATAGCGGCGTCACAGATACGCAGTATTTT. As protein: CASSSIQDSGVTDTQYF. The chain employs TRBV7-8 and TRBJ2-3; a weak D match, TRBD2 (6 bases). Germline CDR1 SGHVS, CDR2 FQNEAQ. Trimming cost V 4 bases and J 2 bases, with 19 bases left between them. The CDR3 totals 17 residues.

In its sample, this clonotype was seen many times. V usage is TRBV18 and J usage is TRBJ2-3; D not certain. V was trimmed by 2 bases and J by 2 bases, leaving 5 bases between them. The CDR3 totals 13 residues. Germline CDR1 and CDR2: KGHSH and LQKENI. CDR3 residues: CASSPENTDTQYF. The DNA of the CDR3 is TGTGCCAGCTCACCAGAGAACACAGATACGCAGTATTTT.

This clonotype turned up a few times. The chain uses TRBV3-1 and TRBJ1-2; the match to TRBD1 covers 10 bases. The germline V gene has CDR1 LGHDT and CDR2 YNNKEL (reference sequence). The junction had 4 bases not matched to a gene; V was cut back by 3 bases and J by 6 bases. This CDR3 contains 14 residues. This CDR3 is CASSHGTGVNGYTF. The CDR3 nucleotides read TGTGCCAGCAGCCATGGGACAGGGGTTAATGGCTACACCTTC.

This chain connects TRBV19 to TRBJ2-7, with a weak D call TRBD2 (5 bases). This CDR3 comprises 13 residues. V lost 4 bases and J lost 5, with 12 bases in between. Germline V lookup: CDR1 LNHDA, CDR2 SQIVND (reference sequence). In DNA form, the CDR3 reads TGTGCCAGTAGTAGGGTCTTTAGCGACGAGCAGTACTTC. This sequence encodes CASSRVFSDEQYF.

This clonotype has ten or more counts. The chain uses TRBV5-1 and TRBJ2-7, with D perhaps matching TRBD2 (6 bases). V lost 4 bases to trimming and J lost 2 bases, with 16 bases between them. The CDR3 is made up of 15 amino acids. CDR1 and CDR2 from the germline V gene are SGHRS and YFSETQ. CDR3 coding DNA: TGCGCCAGCAGCCAGGCGGAGGGCTATACCTACGAGCAGTACTTC. It codes for CASSQAEGYTYEQYF.

The sample holds a few counts of this clonotype. CDR3 sequence reads: CASSLRPSGGGETQYF. CDR3 DNA: TGTGCCAGCAGCTTGAGGCCTAGCGGGGGAGGAGAGACCCAGTACTTC. The genes are TRBV7-2 and TRBJ2-5, with 10 nucleotides matching TRBD2. V dropped 3 bases and J dropped 4; count of bases not matched to a gene: 8. There are 16 residues in the CDR3. From germline, CDR1 is SGHTA and CDR2 FQGNSA.

This clonotype was recorded at least ten times. The chain employs TRBV7-2 and TRBJ1-5; D unresolved. This CDR3 spans 13 amino acids. V lost 3 bases and J 6 bases, leaving 9 bases between the germline ends. Germline V gene data show CDR1 as SGHTA and CDR2 as FQGNSA. The CDR3 spells CASSFRFGQPQHF. Written as DNA, the CDR3 is TGTGCCAGCAGCTTTCGTTTCGGTCAGCCCCAGCATTTT.

The V and J genes are TRBV6-4 and TRBJ2-3; D tentatively fits TRBD1 or TRBD2 (6 bases each). V lost 0 bases, J lost 2 bases, and 12 bases lay in between. Germline V CDR1 and CDR2: MRHNA, SNTAGT. The CDR3 is made up of 16 amino acids. The CDR3 loop reads CASSDSPGAHTDTQYF. The CDR3 nucleotides are TGTGCCAGCAGTGACTCGCCGGGGGCCCACACAGATACGCAGTATTTT.

The chain recombines TRBV5-1 with TRBJ1-2, with 8 bases matching TRBD1. The V and J ends lost 4 bases and 5 bases, in that order; junction bases with no gene match: 4. Germline CDR1 and CDR2: SGHRS and YFSETQ. The CDR3 runs to 13 residues. The CDR3 reads CASSVDRGYGYTF. The DNA for the CDR3 is TGCGCCAGCAGCGTAGACAGGGGATATGGCTACACCTTC.

This clonotype has more than one count but fewer than ten. This chain connects TRBV5-1 to TRBJ1-3, with a weak D call TRBD1 (5 bases). From germline, CDR1 is SGHRS and CDR2 YFSETQ. The CDR3 runs 17 residues. V lost 5 bases and J 3 bases, leaving 21 bases between the germline ends. CDR3 sequence: CASSLGAPGGHGNTIYF. The CDR3 DNA is TGCGCCAGCAGTCTTGGGGCGCCGGGCGGACATGGAAACACCATATATTTT. The variable domain in full, with the rest retrieved from reference TRBV5-1 and TRBJ1-3, is KAGVTQTPRYLIKTRGQQVTLSCSPISGHRSVSWYQQTPGQGLQFLFEYFSETQRNKGNFPGRFSGRQFSNSRSEMNVSTLELGDSALYLCASSLGAPGGHGNTIYFGEGSWLTVV.

This clonotype was seen many times. V is TRBV10-3 and J is TRBJ2-3; TRBD1 aligns across 7 bases. Looked up from germline, CDR1 is ENHRY and CDR2 is SYGVKD. V was pared by 4 bases and J by 0 bases, with 4 bases of the junction left unmatched. The CDR3 has 15 residues. DNA for the CDR3: TGTGCCATCAGTGCCCGGGACAGCAGCACAGATACGCAGTATTTT. Its protein product is CAISARDSSTDTQYF.

This clonotype was seen more than once but under ten times. V gene TRBV29-1 combines with J gene TRBJ2-1; the D call may be TRBD1 or TRBD2 (5 bases each). The CDR3 contains 14 residues. Germline V gene sequence: CDR1 SQVTM, CDR2 ANQGSEA. Trimming took 3 bases from V and 7 from J, leaving 16 bases between them. CDR3 region: CSVDEPLRGNEQFF. CDR3 DNA sequence: TGCAGCGTTGATGAGCCGTTGAGGGGTAATGAGCAGTTCTTC.

The chain recombines TRBV4-3 with TRBJ2-5; 8 bases line up with TRBD1. The CDR3 sequence is 15 residues long. Trimming cost V 3 bases and J 4 bases; bases outside gene matches: 7. From germline, CDR1 is LGHNA and CDR2 YSLEER. CDR3 loop: CASSQRQGLSETQYF. CDR3 nucleotides: TGCGCCAGCAGCCAGAGACAGGGGTTATCAGAGACCCAGTACTTC.

The chain couples TRBV2 to TRBJ2-2; D may be TRBD1 (5 bases). CDR3 length equals 16 residues. CDR1 and CDR2 (germline): SNHLY, FYNNEI. With 1 base removed from V and 1 base from J, the gap between germline ends came to 10 bases. CDR3 residues: CASSEGRAWNTGELFF. The CDR3 bases are TGTGCCAGCAGTGAAGGCAGGGCATGGAACACCGGGGAGCTGTTTTTT.

The CDR3 reads CASSQEQGDQPQHF. The CDR3 region has the DNA TGTGCCAGCAGCCAAGAGCAGGGAGACCAGCCCCAGCATTTT. V is TRBV4-2 and J is TRBJ1-5; maybe TRBD1 (5 bases). The V end was cut by 0 bases, the J end by 7 bases, with 10 bases between. The germline CDR1 and CDR2 sequences are LGHNA and YNFKEQ. This CDR3 region has 14 residues.

This clonotype was seen only a few times. This chain uses TRBV20-1 with TRBJ1-4; D gene ambiguous. The CDR3 runs 13 residues. Looked up from germline, CDR1 is DFQATT and CDR2 is SNEGSKA (reference sequence). Trimming took off 6 bases at V and 0 bases at J, with 8 bases between the two ends. The DNA for the CDR3 is TGCAGTGCAAAAACTGCAACTAATGAAAAACTGTTTTTT. Translating gives CSAKTATNEKLFF.

This clonotype was picked up many times. J is TRBJ1-2 and V is TRBV9; D is perhaps TRBD1 (5 bases). CDR3 length equals 14 residues. Looked up from germline, CDR1 is SGDLS and CDR2 is YYNGEE. The V gene lost 4 bases and the J gene lost 2 bases, with 12 bases spanning the gap. The CDR3 loop reads CASSIGQGNYGYTF. Here the CDR3 DNA reads TGTGCCAGCAGCATAGGGCAGGGCAACTATGGCTACACCTTC.